Here is one TCR beta chain with its context. PCR amplification relied on 60 Vbeta primers (plus 13 Jbeta primers). Sequencing used immunoSEQ multiplex PCR; TCRdb keeps in-frame clones, though not all of them. This sample lists over 75,000 clones; its ten largest clones have 0.5% to 0.65%. This entry is derived from a study of cytomegalovirus exposure and HLA in healthy donors. This TCR derives from a man between 45 and 60 years old in good health and CMV-seronegative. Sequencing input: PBMCs.

The CDR3 DNA reads TGTGCCAGCACTTTACAGGGCCCGAGCTCCTACGAGCAGTACTTC. It is translated as CASTLQGPSSYEQYF. The V and J genes are TRBV2 and TRBJ2-7, with D maybe TRBD1 (6 bases). Germline CDR1 SNHLY, CDR2 FYNNEI. With 7 bases removed from V and 0 bases from J, the gap between germline ends came to 16 bases. This CDR3 has 15 amino acids.